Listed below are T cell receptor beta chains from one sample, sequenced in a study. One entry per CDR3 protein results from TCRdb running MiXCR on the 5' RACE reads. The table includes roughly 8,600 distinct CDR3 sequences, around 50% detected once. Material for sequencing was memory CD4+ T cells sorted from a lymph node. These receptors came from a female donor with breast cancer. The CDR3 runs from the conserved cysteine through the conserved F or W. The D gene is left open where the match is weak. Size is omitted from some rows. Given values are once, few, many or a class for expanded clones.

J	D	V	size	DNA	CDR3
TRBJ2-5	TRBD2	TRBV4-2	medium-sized	TGTGCCAGCAGCCAAGCCGCGGGAGTCCAAGAGACCCAGTACTTC	CASSQAAGVQETQYF
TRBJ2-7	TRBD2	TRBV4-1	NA	TGCGCCAGCAGCCAAGGGGACGGGACTAGAGTAACCTACGAGCAGTACTTC	CASSQGDGTRVTYEQYF
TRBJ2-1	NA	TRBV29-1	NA	TGCAGCGTTGACCTCAGGGCCGCCTACAATGAGCAGCTCTTC	CSVDLRAAYNEQLF
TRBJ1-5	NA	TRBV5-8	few	TGTGCCAGCAGCTCGAGGCCCATGTTAGTCCCCAATCAGCCCCAGCATTTT	CASSSRPMLVPNQPQHF
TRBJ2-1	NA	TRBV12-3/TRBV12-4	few	TGTGCCAGCAGTTGGGGCGCCAGGTCCTACAATGAGCAGTTCTTC	CASSWGARSYNEQFF
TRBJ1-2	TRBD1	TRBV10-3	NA	TGTGCCATCAGTGAGTCGTGGGACAGAGTTTCTAACTATGGCTACACCTTC	CAISESWDRVSNYGYTF
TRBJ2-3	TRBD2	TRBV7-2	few	TGTGCCAGCAGCCTCCGCCTGACTAGCCCCGGCACAGATACGCAGTATTTT	CASSLRLTSPGTDTQYF
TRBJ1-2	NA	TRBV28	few	TGTGCCAGCAGTTCCGATCCCCAGGGTTCTAACTATGGCTACACCTTC	CASSSDPQGSNYGYTF
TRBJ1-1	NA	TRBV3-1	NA	TGTGCCAGCAGCCAAGCCCAGGGAGATACTAAAGCTTTCTTT	CASSQAQGDTKAFF
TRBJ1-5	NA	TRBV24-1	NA	TGTGCCGCCGGTCAACTCAATCAGCCCCAGCATTTT	CAAGQLNQPQHF
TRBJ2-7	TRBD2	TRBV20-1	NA	TGCAGTGCTCCGTCTAGCGGGGGTGACTACGAGCAGTACTTC	CSAPSSGGDYEQYF
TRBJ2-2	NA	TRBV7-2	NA	TGTGCCAGCAGCTTTAGGAGGGGAGACGGGGAGCTGTTTTTT	CASSFRRGDGELFF
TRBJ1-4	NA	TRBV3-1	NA	TGTGCCAGCAGCCAGGGTGGCTACACTGAAAGACTGTTTTTT	CASSQGGYTERLFF
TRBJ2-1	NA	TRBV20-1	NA	TGCAGTGCTAGAGAAGCGGGTATCTTCTACAATGAGCAGTTCTTC	CSAREAGIFYNEQFF
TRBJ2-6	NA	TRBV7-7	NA	TGTGCCGGCAGCTCCTCTGCTGGGGCCAACGTCCTGACTTTC	CAGSSSAGANVLTF
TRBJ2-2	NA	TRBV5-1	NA	TGCGCCAGCAGCGCCCTCGAGGGGTCGGGCACCGGGGAGCTGTTTTTT	CASSALEGSGTGELFF
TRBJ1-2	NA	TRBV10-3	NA	TGTGCCATCAGTGAGAGGCGGGGAAACTATGGCTACACCTTC	CAISERRGNYGYTF
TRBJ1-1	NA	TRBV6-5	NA	TGTGCCAGCAGTTATCACGGGGGAGGGAGCACTGAAGCTTTCTTT	CASSYHGGGSTEAFF
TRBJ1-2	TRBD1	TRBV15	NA	TGCGCCACCAGAAAAGCGGTAGGACAGGGGGAATATGGCTACACCTTC	CATRKAVGQGEYGYTF
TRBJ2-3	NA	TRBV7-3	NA	TGTGCCAGCAGCTTTAAGGAAGATACGCAGTATTTT	CASSFKEDTQYF
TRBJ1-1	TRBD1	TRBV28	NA	TGTGCCAGCGTGAGGACAGGGGGGTACACTGAAGCTTTCTTT	CASVRTGGYTEAFF
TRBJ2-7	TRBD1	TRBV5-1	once	TGCGCCAGCAGCCGCCCCGGGACAGGCCGGGGCGAGCAGTACTTC	CASSRPGTGRGEQYF
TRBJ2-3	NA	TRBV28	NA	TGTGCCAGCAGTTCCTCCGAGTTTAGCACAGATACGCAGTATTTT	CASSSSEFSTDTQYF
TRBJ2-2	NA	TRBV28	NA	TGTGCCAGCAGCCGAGAGGTTACCGGGGAGCTGTTTTTT	CASSREVTGELFF
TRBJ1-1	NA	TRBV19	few	TGTGCCAGTAGTATGATCAGGAAGACGGCTGAAGCTTTCTTT	CASSMIRKTAEAFF
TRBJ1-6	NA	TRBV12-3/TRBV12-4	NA	TGTGCCAGCAGTTTAGACCTTCTGATGCCCCTCCACTTT	CASSLDLLMPLHF
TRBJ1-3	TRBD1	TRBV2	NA	TGCGCCAGCAGCGCTACAGGGGTCGGAAACATCATATATTTT	CASSATGVGNIIYF
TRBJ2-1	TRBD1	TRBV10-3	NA	TGTGCCATCAGCCTAGGACAGGGGGGTTACAATGAGCAGTTCTTC	CAISLGQGGYNEQFF
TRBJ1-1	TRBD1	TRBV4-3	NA	TGCGCCAGCAGCCAGGGACAGGGAGACACTGAAGCTTTCTTT	CASSQGQGDTEAFF
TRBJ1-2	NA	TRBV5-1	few	TGCGCCAGTGGGCTTCGGGCGGACTATGGCTACACCTTC	CASGLRADYGYTF
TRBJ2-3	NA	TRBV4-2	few	TGTGCCAGCAGCCAAGAACTAATTAGCACAGATACGCAGTATTTT	CASSQELISTDTQYF
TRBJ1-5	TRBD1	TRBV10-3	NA	TGTGCCTCACAGGGGAGCCGCAATCAGCCCCAGCATTTT	CASQGSRNQPQHF
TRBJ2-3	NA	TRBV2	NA	TGTGCCGGGGGGAAGGGTGGAGGTACGCAGTATTTT	CAGGKGGGTQYF
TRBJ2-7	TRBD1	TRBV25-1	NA	TGTGCCAGCAGTGACACAGGGGTGGGGGAGCAGTACTTC	CASSDTGVGEQYF
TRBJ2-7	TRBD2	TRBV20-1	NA	TGCAGTGCTAGAGGGGCAGGGGGACTAGCGGATTCCTACGAGCAGTACTTC	CSARGAGGLADSYEQYF
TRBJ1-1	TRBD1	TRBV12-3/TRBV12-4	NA	TGTGCCAGCAGTTTAGGACAGGGGGAAACTGAAGCTTTCTTT	CASSLGQGETEAFF
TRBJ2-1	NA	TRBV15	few	TGTGCCACCAGCAGAGATAAGGGGGATGAGCAGTTCTTC	CATSRDKGDEQFF
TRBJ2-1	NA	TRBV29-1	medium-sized	TGCAGCGTGCCACTCCGGGCGGACTACAATGAGCAGTTCTTC	CSVPLRADYNEQFF
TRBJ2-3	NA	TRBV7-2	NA	TGTGCCAGCAGGAGGACTCAAGGTACGCAGTATTTT	CASRRTQGTQYF
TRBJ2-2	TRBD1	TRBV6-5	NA	TGTGCCAGCAATAAATACATAAGGGACAGGGGGAACACCGGGGAGCTGTTTTTT	CASNKYIRDRGNTGELFF
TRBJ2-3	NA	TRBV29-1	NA	TGCAGCGTTGTATCGGGGGGCGCCCCGACAGATACGCAGTATTTT	CSVVSGGAPTDTQYF
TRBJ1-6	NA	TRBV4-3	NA	TGCGCCAGCAGCCAGGAACGCTATAATTCACCCCTCCACTTT	CASSQERYNSPLHF
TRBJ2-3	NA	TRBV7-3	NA	TGTGCCAGCAGCTTAACCGGGACCCTCTCCCGGGATACGCAGTATTTT	CASSLTGTLSRDTQYF
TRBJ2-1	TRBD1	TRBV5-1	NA	TGCGCCAGCAGCTCGGGACAGGCTAACAATGAGCAGTTCTTC	CASSSGQANNEQFF
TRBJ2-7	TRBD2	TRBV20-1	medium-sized	TGCAGTGCTGAATCCACGCGGGAGCCCTACGAGCAGTACTTC	CSAESTREPYEQYF
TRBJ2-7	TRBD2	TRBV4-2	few	TGTGCCAGCAGCCAAGTAATGCGGCTAGCGGGGAACGAGCAGTACTTC	CASSQVMRLAGNEQYF
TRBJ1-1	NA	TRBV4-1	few	TGCGCCAGCAGCCAAGCCGGGACCAACACTGAAGCTTTCTTT	CASSQAGTNTEAFF
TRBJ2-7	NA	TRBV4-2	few	TGTGCCAGCAGCGTTTCATACGGGACATCAGACTACGAGCAGTACTTC	CASSVSYGTSDYEQYF